This TCR beta chain was captured in a study of T cells in Graves' hyperthyroidism and ophthalmopathy. Study-level points and caveats: The model's output predicted ophthalmopathy at a median of around 7 months prior to onset.

RNA transcripts served as the template for amplifying TCR beta CDR3 regions. The TCR CDR3 first-round RT-PCR relied on the HTBI primer set. TCRdb redid the calling of the multiplex PCR reads with MiXCR, one entry per CDR3 protein. The sample yields more than 450,000 distinct CDR3 sequences, 14% seen once. In regard to this clonotype: Its matching antigen is unknown. The junction differs from germline at one of its ends, possibly a read error.

The CDR3 runs to 13 residues. The germline V gene encodes CDR1 SGHRS and CDR2 YFSETQ. The rearrangement joins TRBV5-1 to TRBJ2-3; a weak D match, TRBD2 (5 bases). This TCR was recovered from a woman aged 40 to 49 with Graves' hyperthyroidism. Sequencing used blood. The CDR3 here is CASSLSGWDTQYF. The CDR3 nucleotides are TGTGCCAGCAGCTTAAGCGGCTGGGATACGCAGTATTTT.